This T cell receptor (beta chain) was documented in a study of T cells expressing NK-cell markers. Study context: Eight donors were sequenced, of whom seven were HCMV-seropositive, while the remaining one was HCMV-seronegative. Points from the study as a whole: Of the CD8+ T cell pool in several donors, roughly 1.0-8% was accounted for by dominant NKG2C+ clonotypes. The leading position in the CD3+CD56-NKG2C+ fraction of several donors also went to these clonotypes.

Notes on this clonotype: Its antigen is still unknown.

The length of the CDR3 is 13 residues. Germline V gives CDR1 MGHRA, CDR2 YSYEKL. With UMIs, 5'RACE template switching was used to make TCR beta cDNA. TCRdb reprocessed the 5' RACE reads, with one entry per CDR3 protein and no DNA. The data include 400,000 to 550,000 distinct CDR3 sequences; the top ten clones carry under 7.5%. This TCR was sampled from a woman aged 18 to 75 in good health. Material: blood T cells: a sorted CD56 or NKG2C T cell subset, CD4+ or CD8+ T cells, or bulk PBMC T cells (not recorded which). The V and J genes are TRBV4-1 and TRBJ2-5; TCRdb reports TRBD1, a call that lacks DNA to check it against. The CDR3 loop is CASSQEGGETQYF.